The 27 T cell receptor beta chains below come from one sample, sequenced in a study of regulatory T cells in long-lasting Graves disease. Researchers made TCR beta libraries by using iRepertoire HTBI primers and running Arm-PCR on CDR3 regions. TCRdb reprocessed the multiplex PCR reads via MiXCR and lists one record per CDR3 protein. The sample contains 300,000 to 350,000 distinct CDR3 sequences, 15% to 20% of which appear only once. Indicated time point: persistent/refractory GD, antithyroid drugs over 5 years with positive TRAb. Construction of the TCR library relied on RNA isolated from PBMCs. This material consisted of peripheral blood mononuclear cells (PBMCs), taken when the disease was refractory, from a patient treated with antithyroid drugs. Every receptor here comes from a female donor with Graves disease.

This clonotype was counted many times. The rearrangement uses TRBV6-1 and TRBJ2-5, with unresolved D. This CDR3 region has 12 residues. Germline V gene sequence: CDR1 MNHNS, CDR2 SASEGT. Between the trimmed V and J ends, which lost 4 bases and 5 bases, there was a span of 8 bases. The chain's CDR3 is CASSGTRETQYF. CDR3 nucleotide sequence: TGTGCCAGCAGTGGGACCCGGGAGACCCAGTACTTC.

This chain joins TRBV5-6 and TRBJ2-2, with TRBD1 identical over 7 bases. CDR1 SGHDT and CDR2 YYEEEE come from the germline V gene. J lost 3 bases, V lost 4 bases, and 12 bases had no gene match. The CDR3 covers 17 residues. The CDR3 coding sequence is TGTGCCAGCAGCGAAGACAGGGTGTATGAGCACACCGGGGAGCTGTTTTTT. Translation: CASSEDRVYEHTGELFF.

The sample holds many counts of this clonotype. V is TRBV11-2 and J is TRBJ1-2; D is uncertain. The germline V gene has CDR1 SGHAT and CDR2 FQNNGV. This CDR3 is 13 amino acids long. CDR3: CTTKTRPLYGYTF. DNA of the CDR3: TGTACAACTAAGACACGACCGCTCTATGGCTACACCTTC.

This clonotype was seen at least ten times. This chain joins TRBV2 and TRBJ1-6; tentatively, D is TRBD1 (5 bases). V lost 7 bases and J lost 8, with 15 bases in between. This CDR3 is built from 14 residues. Germline V CDR1 and CDR2: SNHLY, FYNNEI. This CDR3 reads CASKDGEGDSPLHF. CDR3 in DNA: TGTGCCAGCAAGGATGGGGAAGGGGATTCACCCCTCCACTTT.

This clonotype was found many times. Here the CDR3 reads CASSYSDGQPQHF. CDR3 coding DNA: TGTGCCAGCAGTTACTCGGATGGACAGCCCCAGCATTTT. The chain links TRBV6-5 to TRBJ1-5; D is uncertain. Germline V gene lookup returns CDR1 MNHEY and CDR2 SVGAGI. The CDR3 contains 13 residues. With 0 bases removed from V and 7 bases from J, the gap between germline ends came to 7 bases.

The genes are TRBV7-2 and TRBJ2-7; D gene ambiguous. CDR1 and CDR2 (germline): SGHTA, FQGNSA. Deletions cut 5 bases from V and 3 bases from J, with 11 bases between. This CDR3 contains 13 residues. The CDR3 DNA follows: TGTGCCAGCAGCCCCCCCTGGGGCTACGAGCAGTACTTC. Translation gives CASSPPWGYEQYF.

The chain joins TRBV4-1 to TRBJ2-7; D is possibly TRBD2 (7 bases). The CDR3 is 16 residues long. The V gene's germline CDR1 is MGHRA and CDR2 YSYEKL. V lost 0 bases and J lost 4, with 16 bases in between. CDR3 DNA: TGCGCCAGCAGCCAAGAATTGGGGGGGGCGAGATACGAGCAGTACTTC. Its translation is CASSQELGGARYEQYF.

This clonotype was recorded many times. The gene calls are TRBV20-1 and TRBJ1-4, with a weak D call TRBD1 (5 bases). Trimming took 0 bases from V and 4 from J, leaving 15 bases between them. CDR1 DFQATT and CDR2 SNEGSKA come from the germline V gene (reference sequence). This CDR3 has 16 residues. The CDR3 region has the DNA TGCAGTGCTAGAGATCGGTACGGGGACTTTAATGAAAAACTGTTTTTT. This encodes CSARDRYGDFNEKLFF.

This clonotype came up a few times. The rearrangement links TRBV11-2 to TRBJ2-2, with D possibly being TRBD2 (7 bases). V lost 3 bases to trimming and J lost 4 bases, with 21 bases between them. The germline CDR1 and CDR2 sequences are SGHAT and FQNNGV. The CDR3 is 18 amino acids. This CDR3 is CASSFSHRTRGGTGELFF. The CDR3 DNA reads TGTGCCAGCAGCTTTAGCCATAGGACTAGAGGGGGCACCGGGGAGCTGTTTTTT.

Note on this clonotype: A junction end diverges from the germline sequence, so it may reflect a read error. The chain recombines TRBV27 with TRBJ1-1, with D unclear. This CDR3 contains 13 residues. CDR1 is MNHEY, CDR2 SMNVEV, per germline (reference sequence). This chain's CDR3 is CASSLSLGTEASF. CDR3 in DNA: TGTGCCAGCAGTTTATCGTTGGGCACTGAAGCTTCCTTT.

Here the CDR3 reads CASSLGWGYSNQPQHF. The CDR3 region has the DNA TGTGCCAGCAGTTTAGGTTGGGGTTATAGCAATCAGCCCCAGCATTTT. This rearrangement joins TRBV28 to TRBJ1-5; no reliable D call. V dropped 2 bases and J dropped 0 bases, with 11 bases sitting between them. Per germline, CDR1 MDHEN and CDR2 SYDVKM. This CDR3 is built from 16 residues.

This clonotype has a count of ten or more. This chain connects TRBV2 to TRBJ2-7; a possible D gene is TRBD2 (5 bases). The CDR3 length is 13 residues. V was clipped by 8 bases and J by 1 base, with 12 bases between them. Germline V CDR1 and CDR2: SNHLY, FYNNEI. The CDR3 is CASGAVPSYEQYF. The CDR3, as DNA: TGTGCCAGCGGAGCGGTTCCTTCCTACGAGCAGTACTTC.

There are a few counts of this clonotype. The chain couples TRBV9 to TRBJ2-3; 13 positions agree with TRBD2. V lost 4 bases, J lost 5 bases, and 10 bases stayed unmatched. CDR3 length: 17 residues. The germline gives CDR1 SGDLS, CDR2 YYNGEE. CDR3 nucleotides: TGTGCCAGCAGCTCTTACGGACTAGCGGGAGCAATAGATACGCAGTATTTT. Translating it yields CASSSYGLAGAIDTQYF.

This clonotype has ten or more counts. J is TRBJ1-1 and V is TRBV3-1; a possible D gene is TRBD1 (5 bases). This CDR3 is 15 amino acids long. CDR1 is LGHDT, CDR2 YNNKEL, per germline (reference sequence). V was trimmed by 1 base and J by 4 bases, leaving 13 bases between them. CDR3 loop: CASSQGGRLITEAFF. Here the CDR3 DNA reads TGTGCCAGCAGCCAAGGGGGACGATTGATCACTGAAGCTTTCTTT. Full variable domain (outside the CDR3, taken from reference TRBV3-1 and TRBJ1-1): DTAVSQTPKYLVTQMGNDKSIKCEQNLGHDTMYWYKQDSKKFLKIMFSYNNKELIINETVPNRFSPKSPDKAHLNLHINSLELGDSAVYFCASSQGGRLITEAFFGQGTRLTVV.

The rearrangement joins TRBV19 to TRBJ2-7; 7 nucleotides line up with TRBD2. V was clipped by 6 bases and J by 5 bases; unmatched bases: 4. Germline V CDR1 and CDR2: LNHDA, SQIVND (reference sequence). The CDR3 spans 12 residues. The chain's CDR3 is CASSKGGHEQYF. The CDR3 DNA reads TGTGCCAGTAGCAAGGGAGGGCACGAGCAGTACTTC. Drawing the rest from reference TRBV19 and TRBJ2-7, the complete variable domain is DGGITQSPKYLFRKEGQNVTLSCEQNLNHDAMYWYRQDPGQGLRLIYYSQIVNDFQKGDIAEGYSVSREKKESFPLTVTSAQKNPTAFYLCASSKGGHEQYFGPGTRLTVT.

This clonotype came up a few times. The J gene is TRBJ1-1, the V gene TRBV10-2; tentative D call: TRBD1 (5 bases). Per the germline V gene, CDR1 is WSHSY and CDR2 is SAAADI. This CDR3 has 15 residues. Trimming shortened V by 6 bases and J by 6 bases, and 20 bases separated the two germline ends. DNA of the CDR3: TGCGCCAGCAGGGGGGAAGTCATTCAAAATGCTGAAGCTTTCTTT. This sequence encodes CASRGEVIQNAEAFF.

This clonotype was counted ten times or more. The chain is built from TRBV7-8 and TRBJ1-5; the D gene is possibly TRBD1 (6 bases). The CDR3 runs to 18 residues. Trimming pared 1 base from V and 0 bases from J, leaving 16 bases between. CDR1 and CDR2 (germline): SGHVS, FQNEAQ. The CDR3 sequence is CASSLGNRVAYSNQPQHF. As DNA, the CDR3 is TGTGCCAGCAGCTTAGGCAACAGGGTTGCGTATAGCAATCAGCCCCAGCATTTT.

The chain combines TRBV6-2 or TRBV6-3 with TRBJ2-7, with a possible D match to TRBD2 (7 bases). Germline lookup yields CDR1 MNHEY and CDR2 SVGEGT. Trimming removed 3 bases at V and 2 bases at J, with 14 bases between. CDR3 length: 15 amino acids. The CDR3 protein is CASSYRGGPPYEQYF. Here the CDR3 DNA reads TGTGCCAGCAGTTATAGGGGGGGCCCCCCCTACGAGCAGTACTTC.

This clonotype has only a few counts. The chain carries TRBV6-1 and TRBJ1-1; D is uncertain. Looked up from germline, CDR1 is MNHNS and CDR2 is SASEGT. CDR3 length: 14 residues. V lost 10 bases, J lost 1 base, and 16 bases lay in between. CDR3: CATHSRWSNTEAFF. The CDR3 DNA sequence: TGTGCCACCCATTCCAGATGGTCGAACACTGAAGCTTTCTTT.

The chain employs TRBV20-1 and TRBJ1-4; 8 nucleotides align to TRBD1. Germline V gene data show CDR1 as DFQATT and CDR2 as SNEGSKA (reference sequence). This CDR3 is 13 amino acids long. The CDR3: CSSPRGPGEKLFF. DNA of the CDR3: TGCAGCTCGCCCAGGGGGCCAGGAGAAAAACTGTTTTTT.

The CDR3 protein is CASSLGTGDLRNQPQHF. The CDR3 nucleotides read TGTGCCAGCAGCTTAGGGACAGGGGACCTACGCAATCAGCCCCAGCATTTT. The chain employs TRBV7-2 and TRBJ1-5; TRBD1 agrees at 9 bases. Germline V lookup: CDR1 SGHTA, CDR2 FQGNSA. This CDR3 is 17 amino acids long. V shed 1 base and J 2 bases; nucleotides not matched to a gene: 6.

This clonotype has only a few counts. The rearrangement uses TRBV6-1 and TRBJ1-1; TRBD1 aligns across 9 bases. The CDR3 has 14 residues. CDR1 MNHNS and CDR2 SASEGT come from the germline V gene. J gave up 5 bases and V 4 bases, and 5 bases lay outside the gene matches. The DNA for the CDR3 is TGTGCCAGCAGTGGGTACAGGGGGCAAACTGAAGCTTTCTTT. It yields the protein CASSGYRGQTEAFF.

In this sample, this clonotype turned up a few times. V gene TRBV14 combines with J gene TRBJ2-2; 7 nucleotides line up with TRBD2. V lost 6 bases and J lost 0; bases outside the gene matches: 7. The germline V gene has CDR1 SGHDN and CDR2 FVKESK. The CDR3 loop spans 16 amino acids. The CDR3 sequence: CASRLSSGANTGELFF. DNA for the CDR3: TGTGCCAGCAGACTATCAAGCGGGGCGAACACCGGGGAGCTGTTTTTT.

The chain carries TRBV4-3 and TRBJ1-2; unclear D gene. Trimming shortened V by 0 bases and J by 7 bases, and 9 bases separated the two germline ends. The germline gives CDR1 LGHNA, CDR2 YSLEER. The CDR3 extends over 13 amino acids. The CDR3, as DNA: TGCGCCAGCAGCCAAGATCCCCGGAGTGGCTACACCTTC. This gives the protein CASSQDPRSGYTF.

The sample holds a few counts of this clonotype. This chain joins TRBV15 and TRBJ2-4, with no clear D. V shed 0 bases and J shed 0 bases, with 6 bases lying between them. The CDR3 is 15 amino acids. Per the germline V gene, CDR1 is LNHNV and CDR2 is YYDKDF (reference sequence). CDR3 region: CATSRDLLAKNIQYF. The CDR3 coding sequence is TGTGCCACCAGCAGAGATCTACTAGCCAAAAACATTCAGTACTTC. The full variable domain, completed using reference TRBV15 and TRBJ2-4, is DAMVIQNPRYQVTQFGKPVTLSCSQTLNHNVMYWYQQKSSQAPKLLFHYYDKDFNNEADTPDNFQSRRPNTSFCFLDIRSPGLGDTAMYLCATSRDLLAKNIQYFGAGTRLSVL.

This clonotype was counted ten times or more. The rearrangement uses TRBV10-3 and TRBJ2-5; D is possibly TRBD1 or TRBD2 (5 bases each). CDR1 is ENHRY and CDR2 is SYGVKD in the germline V gene. There are 14 residues in the CDR3. The V and J ends lost 3 bases and 7 bases respectively, with 15 bases between them. The CDR3 here is CAISDPPRGRTQYF. DNA of the CDR3: TGTGCCATCAGTGACCCCCCTAGGGGACGGACCCAGTACTTC.

This clonotype has a handful of counts. The chain joins TRBV20-1 to TRBJ2-5, with no clear D. Deletions cut 7 bases from V and 1 base from J, with 13 bases between. The CDR3 is made up of 13 amino acids. Looked up from germline, CDR1 is DFQATT and CDR2 is SNEGSKA (reference sequence). In DNA, the CDR3 is TGCAGTGTCGTAGGGCAGCTCCAAGAGACCCAGTACTTC. This gives the protein CSVVGQLQETQYF.